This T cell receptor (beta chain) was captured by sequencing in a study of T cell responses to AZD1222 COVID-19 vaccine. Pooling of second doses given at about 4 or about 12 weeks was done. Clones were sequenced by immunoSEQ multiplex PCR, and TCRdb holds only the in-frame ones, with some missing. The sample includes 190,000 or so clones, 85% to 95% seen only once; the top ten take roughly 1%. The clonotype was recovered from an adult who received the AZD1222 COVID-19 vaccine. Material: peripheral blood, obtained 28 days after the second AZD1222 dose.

The chain's CDR3 is CASSEAHHRGLYGSPLHF. CDR3 DNA: TGTGCCAGCAGTGAAGCTCACCACAGGGGATTGTACGGTTCACCCCTCCACTTT. The chain has TRBV6-1 and TRBJ1-6, with TRBD1 matching 7 bases. Germline CDR1 reads MNHNS; CDR2 reads SASEGT. The CDR3 has 18 amino acids. J gave up 9 bases and V 0 bases, and 14 bases lay outside the gene matches.